This section outlines one T cell receptor beta chain sequence together with its context. This record belongs to a study of blood T cell repertoires in COVID-19. Whole-study context: Sources were T cells, B-cell-depleted T cells, or PBMCs; the material itself was cDNA or gDNA.

Here immunoSEQ multiplex PCR was the method, and the copy in TCRdb shows in-frame clones only, minus some. The sample contains roughly 100,000 clones, approximately 89% of which appear only once. V shed 4 bases and J 5 bases; nucleotides not matched to a gene: 5. The CDR3 length is 14 residues. Germline loops: CDR1 SGHRS, CDR2 YFSETQ. The chain uses TRBV5-1 and TRBJ2-2, with 7 bases matching TRBD1. This TCR was sampled from a human donor in a cohort sampled during active COVID-19. Source material: peripheral blood. In DNA, the CDR3 is TGCGCCAGCAGCCTGGGGACAGTTACCGGGGAGCTGTTTTTT. As protein: CASSLGTVTGELFF.